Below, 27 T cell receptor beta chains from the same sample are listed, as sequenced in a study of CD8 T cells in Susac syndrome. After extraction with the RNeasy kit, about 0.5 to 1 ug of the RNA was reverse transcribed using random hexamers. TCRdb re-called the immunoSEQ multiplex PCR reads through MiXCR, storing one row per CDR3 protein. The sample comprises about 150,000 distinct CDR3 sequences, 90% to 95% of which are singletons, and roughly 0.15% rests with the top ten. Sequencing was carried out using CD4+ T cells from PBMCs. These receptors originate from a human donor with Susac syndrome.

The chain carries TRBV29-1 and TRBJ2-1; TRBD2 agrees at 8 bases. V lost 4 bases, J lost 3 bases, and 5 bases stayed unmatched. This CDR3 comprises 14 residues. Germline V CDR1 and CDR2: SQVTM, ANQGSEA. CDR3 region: CSVATGGVYNEQFF. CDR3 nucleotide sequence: TGCAGCGTTGCTACGGGGGGGGTCTACAATGAGCAGTTCTTC.

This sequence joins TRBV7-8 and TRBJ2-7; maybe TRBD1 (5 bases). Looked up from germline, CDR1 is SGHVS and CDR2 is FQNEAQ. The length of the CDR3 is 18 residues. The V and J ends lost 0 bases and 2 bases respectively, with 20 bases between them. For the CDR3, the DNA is TGTGCCAGCAGCTTAGCGGGTGTGACAGAAAGTCCCCCCTACGAGCAGTACTTC. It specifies CASSLAGVTESPPYEQYF.

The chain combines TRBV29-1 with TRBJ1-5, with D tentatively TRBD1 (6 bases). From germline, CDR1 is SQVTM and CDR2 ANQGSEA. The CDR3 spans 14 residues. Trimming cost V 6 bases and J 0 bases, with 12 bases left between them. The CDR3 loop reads CSVLQGNSNQPQHF. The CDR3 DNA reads TGCAGCGTCCTACAGGGAAATAGCAATCAGCCCCAGCATTTT.

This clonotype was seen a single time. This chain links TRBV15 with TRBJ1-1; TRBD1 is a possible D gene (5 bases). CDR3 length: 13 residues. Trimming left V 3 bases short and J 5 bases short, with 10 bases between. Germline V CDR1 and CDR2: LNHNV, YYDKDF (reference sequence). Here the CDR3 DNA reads TGTGCCACCAGCAGTAACACAGGAACTGAAGCTTTCTTT. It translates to CATSSNTGTEAFF.

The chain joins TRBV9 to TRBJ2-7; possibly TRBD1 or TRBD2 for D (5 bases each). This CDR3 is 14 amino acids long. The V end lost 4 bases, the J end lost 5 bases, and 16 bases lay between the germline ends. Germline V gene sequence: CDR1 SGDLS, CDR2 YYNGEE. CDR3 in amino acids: CASSTLGTTHEQYF. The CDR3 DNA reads TGTGCCAGCAGCACCCTGGGGACGACCCACGAGCAGTACTTC. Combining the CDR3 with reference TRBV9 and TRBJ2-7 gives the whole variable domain DSGVTQTPKHLITATGQRVTLRCSPRSGDLSVYWYQQSLDQGLQFLIQYYNGEERAKGNILERFSAQQFPDLHSELNLSSLELGDSALYFCASSTLGTTHEQYFGPGTRLTVT.

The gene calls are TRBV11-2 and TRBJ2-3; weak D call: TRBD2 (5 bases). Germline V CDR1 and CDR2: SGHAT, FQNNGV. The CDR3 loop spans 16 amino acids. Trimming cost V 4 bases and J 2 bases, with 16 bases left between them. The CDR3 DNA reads TGTGCCAGCAGCTCCTGGACTGCCGAGCCCACAGATACGCAGTATTTT. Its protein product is CASSSWTAEPTDTQYF.

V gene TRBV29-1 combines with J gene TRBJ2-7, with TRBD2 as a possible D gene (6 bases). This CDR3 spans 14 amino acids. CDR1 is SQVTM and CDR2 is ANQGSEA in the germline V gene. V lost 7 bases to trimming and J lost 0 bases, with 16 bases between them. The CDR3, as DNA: TGCAGCGCCGCGGGGACCCGGGGCTCCTACGAGCAGTACTTC. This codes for CSAAGTRGSYEQYF.

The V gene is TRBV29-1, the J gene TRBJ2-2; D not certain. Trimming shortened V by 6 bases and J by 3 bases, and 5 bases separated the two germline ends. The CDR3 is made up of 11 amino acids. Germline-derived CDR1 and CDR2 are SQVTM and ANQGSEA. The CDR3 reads CSVVHTGELFF. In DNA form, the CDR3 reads TGCAGCGTCGTACACACCGGGGAGCTGTTTTTT.

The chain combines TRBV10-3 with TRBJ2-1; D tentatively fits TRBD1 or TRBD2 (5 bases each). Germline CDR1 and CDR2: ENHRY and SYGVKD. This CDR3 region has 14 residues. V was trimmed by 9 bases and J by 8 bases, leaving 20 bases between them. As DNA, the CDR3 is TGTGCCATTGCGAGGGACGGTGTAGTCGATGAGCAGTTCTTC. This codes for CAIARDGVVDEQFF.

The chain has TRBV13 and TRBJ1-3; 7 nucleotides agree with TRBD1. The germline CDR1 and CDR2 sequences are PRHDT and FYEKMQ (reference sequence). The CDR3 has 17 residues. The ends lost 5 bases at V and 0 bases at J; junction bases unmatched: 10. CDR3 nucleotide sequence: TGTGCCAGCAGCCTCAGACAGGGCAGAGACTCTGGAAACACCATATATTTT. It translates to CASSLRQGRDSGNTIYF.

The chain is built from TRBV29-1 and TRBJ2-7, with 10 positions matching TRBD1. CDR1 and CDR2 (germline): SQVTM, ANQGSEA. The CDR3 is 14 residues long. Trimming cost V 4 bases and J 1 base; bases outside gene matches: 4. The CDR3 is CSVGGQGPSYEQYF. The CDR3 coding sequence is TGCAGCGTTGGGGGACAGGGGCCTTCCTACGAGCAGTACTTC.

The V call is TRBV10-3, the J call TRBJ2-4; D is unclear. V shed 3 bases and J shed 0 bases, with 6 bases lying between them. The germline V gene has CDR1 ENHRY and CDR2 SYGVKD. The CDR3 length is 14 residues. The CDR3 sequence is CAISDQVAKNIQYF. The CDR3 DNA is TGTGCCATCAGTGATCAAGTAGCCAAAAACATTCAGTACTTC.

The CDR3 loop is CASSQGISLSGNTIYF. CDR3 nucleotide sequence: TGTGCCAGCAGCCAAGGTATCAGCCTCTCTGGAAACACCATATATTTT. The rearrangement links TRBV3-1 to TRBJ1-3; D remains unclear. This CDR3 contains 16 residues. The germline gives CDR1 LGHDT, CDR2 YNNKEL (reference sequence). Trimming took off 1 base at V and 0 bases at J, with 10 bases between the two ends.

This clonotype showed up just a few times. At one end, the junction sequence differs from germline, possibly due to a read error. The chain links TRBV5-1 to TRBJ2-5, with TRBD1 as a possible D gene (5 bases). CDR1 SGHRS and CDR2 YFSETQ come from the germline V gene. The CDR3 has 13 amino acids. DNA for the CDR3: TGTGCCAGTTCCCTGGGGCTTCAAGAGACCCAGTACTTC. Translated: CASSLGLQETQYF.

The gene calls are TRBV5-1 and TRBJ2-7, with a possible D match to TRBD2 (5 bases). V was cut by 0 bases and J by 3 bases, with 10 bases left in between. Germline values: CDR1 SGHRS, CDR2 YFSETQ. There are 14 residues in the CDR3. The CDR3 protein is CASSLDAGNYEQYF. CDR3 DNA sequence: TGCGCCAGCAGCTTGGATGCCGGGAACTACGAGCAGTACTTC.

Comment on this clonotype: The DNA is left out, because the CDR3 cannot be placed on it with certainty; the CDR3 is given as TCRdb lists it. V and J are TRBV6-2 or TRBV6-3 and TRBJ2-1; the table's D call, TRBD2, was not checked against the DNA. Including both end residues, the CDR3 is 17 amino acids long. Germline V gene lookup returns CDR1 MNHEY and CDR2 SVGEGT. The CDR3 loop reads CASSSSTGTREGNEQFF.

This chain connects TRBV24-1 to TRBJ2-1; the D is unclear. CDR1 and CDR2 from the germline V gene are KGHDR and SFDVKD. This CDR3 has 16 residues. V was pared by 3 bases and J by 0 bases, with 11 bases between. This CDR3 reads CATSDPQSSSYNEQFF. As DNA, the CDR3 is TGTGCCACCAGTGATCCACAGTCGAGCTCCTACAATGAGCAGTTCTTC.

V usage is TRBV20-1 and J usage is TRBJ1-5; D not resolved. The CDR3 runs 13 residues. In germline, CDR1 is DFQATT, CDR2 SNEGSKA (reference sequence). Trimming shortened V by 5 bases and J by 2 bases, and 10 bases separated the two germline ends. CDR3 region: CSAAGGGNQPQHF. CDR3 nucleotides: TGCAGTGCTGCGGGTGGGGGCAATCAGCCCCAGCATTTT.

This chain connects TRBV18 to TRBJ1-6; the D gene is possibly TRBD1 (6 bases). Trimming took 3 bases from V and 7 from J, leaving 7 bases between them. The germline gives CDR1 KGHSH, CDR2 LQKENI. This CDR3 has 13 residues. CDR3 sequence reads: CASSPQGNSPLHF. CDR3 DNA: TGTGCCAGCTCACCTCAGGGGAATTCACCCCTCCACTTT.

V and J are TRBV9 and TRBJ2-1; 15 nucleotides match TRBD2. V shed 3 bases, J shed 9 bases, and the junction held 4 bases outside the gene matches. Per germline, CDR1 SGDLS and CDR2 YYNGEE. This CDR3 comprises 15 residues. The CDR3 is CASSGTSGGDVEQFF. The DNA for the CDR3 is TGTGCCAGCAGCGGGACTAGCGGGGGGGATGTTGAGCAGTTCTTC. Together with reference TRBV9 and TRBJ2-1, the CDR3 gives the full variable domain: DSGVTQTPKHLITATGQRVTLRCSPRSGDLSVYWYQQSLDQGLQFLIQYYNGEERAKGNILERFSAQQFPDLHSELNLSSLELGDSALYFCASSGTSGGDVEQFFGPGTRLTVL.

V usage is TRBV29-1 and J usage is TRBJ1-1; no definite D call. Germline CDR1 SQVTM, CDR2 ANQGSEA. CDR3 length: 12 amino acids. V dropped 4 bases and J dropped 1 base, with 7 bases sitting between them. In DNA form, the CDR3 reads TGCAGCGTTGGAGGGCCGAACACTGAAGCTTTCTTT. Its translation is CSVGGPNTEAFF.

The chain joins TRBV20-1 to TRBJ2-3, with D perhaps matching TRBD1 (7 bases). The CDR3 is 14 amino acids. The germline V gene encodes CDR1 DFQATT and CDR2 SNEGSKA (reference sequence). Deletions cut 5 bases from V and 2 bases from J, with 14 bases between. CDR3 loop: CSAGRQGLTDTQYF. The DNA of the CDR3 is TGCAGTGCTGGCCGACAGGGACTCACAGATACGCAGTATTTT.

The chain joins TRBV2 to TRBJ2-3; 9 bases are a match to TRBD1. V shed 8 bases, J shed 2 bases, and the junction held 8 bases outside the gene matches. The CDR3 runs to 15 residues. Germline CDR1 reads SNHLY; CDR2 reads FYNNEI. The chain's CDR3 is CASYRDRAFTDTQYF. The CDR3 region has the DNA TGTGCCAGCTACCGGGACAGGGCCTTCACAGATACGCAGTATTTT. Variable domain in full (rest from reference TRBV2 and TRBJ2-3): EPEVTQTPSHQVTQMGQEVILRCVPISNHLYFYWYRQILGQKVEFLVSFYNNEISEKSEIFDDQFSVERPDGSNFTLKIRSTKLEDSAMYFCASYRDRAFTDTQYFGPGTRLTVL.

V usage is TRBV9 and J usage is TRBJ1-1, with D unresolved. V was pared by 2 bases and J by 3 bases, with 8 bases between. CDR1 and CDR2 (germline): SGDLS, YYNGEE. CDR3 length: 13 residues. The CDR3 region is CASSVDHYTEAFF. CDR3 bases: TGTGCCAGCAGCGTGGATCATTACACTGAAGCTTTCTTT. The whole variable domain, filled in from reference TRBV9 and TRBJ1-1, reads DSGVTQTPKHLITATGQRVTLRCSPRSGDLSVYWYQQSLDQGLQFLIQYYNGEERAKGNILERFSAQQFPDLHSELNLSSLELGDSALYFCASSVDHYTEAFFGQGTRLTVV.

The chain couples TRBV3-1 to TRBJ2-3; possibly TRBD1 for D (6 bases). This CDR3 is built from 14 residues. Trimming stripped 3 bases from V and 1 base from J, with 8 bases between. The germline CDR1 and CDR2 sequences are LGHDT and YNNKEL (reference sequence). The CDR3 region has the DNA TGTGCCAGCAGCCAGGGGGCTGGCACAGATACGCAGTATTTT. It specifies CASSQGAGTDTQYF.

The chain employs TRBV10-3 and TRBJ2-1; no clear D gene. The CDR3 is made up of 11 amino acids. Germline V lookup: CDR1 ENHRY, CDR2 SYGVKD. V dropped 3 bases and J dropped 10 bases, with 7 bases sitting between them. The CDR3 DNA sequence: TGTGCCATCAGTGAACTGGCGGAGCAGTTCTTC. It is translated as CAISELAEQFF.

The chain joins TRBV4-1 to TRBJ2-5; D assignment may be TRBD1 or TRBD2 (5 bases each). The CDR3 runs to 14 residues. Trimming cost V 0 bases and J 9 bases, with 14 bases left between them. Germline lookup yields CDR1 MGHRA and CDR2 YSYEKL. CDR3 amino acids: CASSQDTAVGPQYF. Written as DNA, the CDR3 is TGCGCCAGCAGCCAAGATACAGCGGTGGGACCCCAGTACTTC.